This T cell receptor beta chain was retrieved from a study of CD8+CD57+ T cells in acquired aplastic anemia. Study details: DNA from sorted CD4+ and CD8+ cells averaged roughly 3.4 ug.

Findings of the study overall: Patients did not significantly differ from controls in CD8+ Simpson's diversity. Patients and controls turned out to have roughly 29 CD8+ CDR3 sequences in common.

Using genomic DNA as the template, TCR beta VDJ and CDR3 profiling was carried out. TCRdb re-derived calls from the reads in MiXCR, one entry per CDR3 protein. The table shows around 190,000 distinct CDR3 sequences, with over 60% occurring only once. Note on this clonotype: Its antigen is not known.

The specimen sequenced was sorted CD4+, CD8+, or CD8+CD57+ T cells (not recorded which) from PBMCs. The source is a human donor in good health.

The CDR3, as DNA: TGTGCCAGCAGCTTAGCCGGAGACAGGGAGAGCTACTACGAGCAGTACTTC. Protein product: CASSLAGDRESYYEQYF. This chain joins TRBV7-4 and TRBJ2-7, with 7 bases aligning to TRBD1. The CDR3 spans 17 residues. J lost 3 bases, V lost 0 bases, and 11 bases had no gene match. Germline CDR1 and CDR2: SGHVT and SQSDAQ.